The clone carrying this TCR beta chain has at least ten counts. Not a single patient had been given any form of treatment at any point before undergoing thyroid surgery. The source of the sample is a study of metastatic and nonmetastatic thyroid tumors. Across the study: Peripheral blood and tumor or nodule samples from malignant and benign thyroid patients were compared.

This CDR3 is 14 amino acids long. Germline CDR1 reads ENHRY; CDR2 reads SYGVKD. Losses at the gene ends were 11 bases for V and 3 bases for J; bases not matched to a gene: 11. Original processing methods: Clinicopathological groups differed in CDR3, with these differences serving to build a distant-metastasis classifier for papillary thyroid cancer. TCRdb re-called clones from the PCR reads using MiXCR. For this entry, the V and J calls and clone size follow TCRdb and not the study's own pipeline. The sample shows some 33,000 clones, over 12% of them seen only once. The V call is TRBV10-3, the J call TRBJ2-3, with 7 bases lining up with TRBD1. This TCR came from a male donor with papillary thyroid cancer or a benign thyroid nodule (not recorded which). Some clones in this sample may be carry-over from other donors' samples. Sequenced: blood. CDR3 residues: CAASKGAATDTQYF. The CDR3 DNA is TGTGCCGCCTCGAAGGGGGCCGCAACAGATACGCAGTATTTT.